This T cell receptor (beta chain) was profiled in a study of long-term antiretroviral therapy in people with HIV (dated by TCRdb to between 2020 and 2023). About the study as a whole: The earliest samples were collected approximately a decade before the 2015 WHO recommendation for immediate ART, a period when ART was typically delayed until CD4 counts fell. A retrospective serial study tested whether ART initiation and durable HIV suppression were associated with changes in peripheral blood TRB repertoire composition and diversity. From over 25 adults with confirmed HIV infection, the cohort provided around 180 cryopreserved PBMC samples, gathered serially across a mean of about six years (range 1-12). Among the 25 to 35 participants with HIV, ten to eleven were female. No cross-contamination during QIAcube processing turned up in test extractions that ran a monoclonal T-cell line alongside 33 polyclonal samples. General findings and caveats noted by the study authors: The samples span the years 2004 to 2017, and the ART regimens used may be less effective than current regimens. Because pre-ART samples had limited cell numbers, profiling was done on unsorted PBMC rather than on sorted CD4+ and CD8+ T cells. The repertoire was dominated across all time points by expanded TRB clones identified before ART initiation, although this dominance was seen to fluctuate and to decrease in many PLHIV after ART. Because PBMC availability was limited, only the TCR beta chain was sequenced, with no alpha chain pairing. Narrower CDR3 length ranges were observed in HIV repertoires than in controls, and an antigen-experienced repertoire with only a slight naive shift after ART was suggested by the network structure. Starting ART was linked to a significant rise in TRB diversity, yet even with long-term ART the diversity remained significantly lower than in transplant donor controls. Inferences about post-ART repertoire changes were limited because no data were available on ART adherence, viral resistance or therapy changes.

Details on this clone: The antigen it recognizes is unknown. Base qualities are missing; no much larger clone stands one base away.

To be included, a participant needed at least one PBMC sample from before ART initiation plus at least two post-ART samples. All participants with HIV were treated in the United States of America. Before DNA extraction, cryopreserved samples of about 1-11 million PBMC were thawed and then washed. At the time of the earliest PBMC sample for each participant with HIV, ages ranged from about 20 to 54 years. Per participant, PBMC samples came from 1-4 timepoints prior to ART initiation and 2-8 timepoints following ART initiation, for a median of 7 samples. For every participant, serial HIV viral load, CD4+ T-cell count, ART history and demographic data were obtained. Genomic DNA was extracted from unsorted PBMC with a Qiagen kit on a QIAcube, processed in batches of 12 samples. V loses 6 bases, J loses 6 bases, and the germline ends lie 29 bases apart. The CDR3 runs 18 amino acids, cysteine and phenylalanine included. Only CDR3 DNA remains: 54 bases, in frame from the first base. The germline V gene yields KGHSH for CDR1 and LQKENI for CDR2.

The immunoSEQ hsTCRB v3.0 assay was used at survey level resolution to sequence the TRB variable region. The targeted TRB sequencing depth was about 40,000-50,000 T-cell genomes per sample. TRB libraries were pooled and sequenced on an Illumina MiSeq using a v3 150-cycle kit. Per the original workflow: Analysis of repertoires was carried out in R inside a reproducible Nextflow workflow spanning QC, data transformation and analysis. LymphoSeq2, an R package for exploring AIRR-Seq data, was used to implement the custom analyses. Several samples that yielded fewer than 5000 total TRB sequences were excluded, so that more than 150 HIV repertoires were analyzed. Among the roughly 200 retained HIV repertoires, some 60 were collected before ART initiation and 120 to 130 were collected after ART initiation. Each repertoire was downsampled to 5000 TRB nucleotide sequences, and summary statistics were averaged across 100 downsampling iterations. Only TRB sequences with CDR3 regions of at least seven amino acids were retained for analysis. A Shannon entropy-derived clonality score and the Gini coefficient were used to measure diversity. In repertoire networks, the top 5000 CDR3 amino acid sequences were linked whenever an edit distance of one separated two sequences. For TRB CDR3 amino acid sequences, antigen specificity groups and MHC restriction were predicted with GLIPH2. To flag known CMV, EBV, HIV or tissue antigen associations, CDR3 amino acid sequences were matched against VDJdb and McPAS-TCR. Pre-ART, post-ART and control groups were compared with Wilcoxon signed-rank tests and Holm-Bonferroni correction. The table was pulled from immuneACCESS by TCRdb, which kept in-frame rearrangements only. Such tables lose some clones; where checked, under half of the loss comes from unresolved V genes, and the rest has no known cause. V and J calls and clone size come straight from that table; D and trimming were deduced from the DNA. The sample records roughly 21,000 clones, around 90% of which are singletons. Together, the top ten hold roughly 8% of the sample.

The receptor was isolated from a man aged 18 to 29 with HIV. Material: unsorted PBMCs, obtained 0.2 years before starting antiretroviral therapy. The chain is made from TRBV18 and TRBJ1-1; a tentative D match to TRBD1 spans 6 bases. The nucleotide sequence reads TGTGCCAGCTCGGGCACAGGACATGGTGAAAGGGGGGGGGCTGAAGCTTTCTTT. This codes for CASSGTGHGERGGAEAFF.